This T cell receptor beta chain stems from a study of T cell clusters in autoimmune cytopenias. Germline V gene lookup returns CDR1 LNHDA and CDR2 SQIVND (reference sequence). This CDR3 contains 14 residues. TRB was amplified by touch-down multiplex PCR, primer pools A and B combined. Reprocessing the multiplex PCR reads, TCRdb reports a single entry for every CDR3 protein and omits DNA. The sample table sets out about 15,000 distinct CDR3 sequences. TRB was amplified from 250 ng of peripheral blood genomic DNA per sample. These sequences were also reported in another study, on T cell repertoires in aging, cancer and after chemotherapy. From that report: Some 10 million TCR reads were in the whole dataset.

The genes are TRBV19 and TRBJ2-5; the D call of TRBD1 rests on TCRdb alone, since no DNA is present to check it. Sample: peripheral blood. This TCR was recovered from a human donor in good health. The CDR3 sequence is CASSVQGPRETQYF.